This paragraph covers one T cell receptor (beta chain) sequence. Germline V gene lookup returns CDR1 LGHDT and CDR2 YNNKEL (reference sequence). Trimming took 1 base from V and 6 from J; bases not matched to a gene: 6. This CDR3 spans 15 amino acids. Clones were read by immunoSEQ multiplex PCR, and TCRdb kept only the in-frame ones, dropping some. The data contain roughly 100,000 clones, 91% of them singletons. This sample is drawn from a study of blood T cell repertoires in COVID-19. This receptor was obtained from a human donor in a cohort sampled during active COVID-19. Sequencing was carried out using peripheral blood. The chain carries TRBV3-1 (or the pseudogene TRBV3-2) and TRBJ2-5; 9 bases line up with TRBD2. The chain's CDR3 is CASSQAAGGPKTQYF. DNA of the CDR3: TGTGCCAGCAGCCAAGCGGCGGGAGGGCCTAAGACCCAGTACTTC.